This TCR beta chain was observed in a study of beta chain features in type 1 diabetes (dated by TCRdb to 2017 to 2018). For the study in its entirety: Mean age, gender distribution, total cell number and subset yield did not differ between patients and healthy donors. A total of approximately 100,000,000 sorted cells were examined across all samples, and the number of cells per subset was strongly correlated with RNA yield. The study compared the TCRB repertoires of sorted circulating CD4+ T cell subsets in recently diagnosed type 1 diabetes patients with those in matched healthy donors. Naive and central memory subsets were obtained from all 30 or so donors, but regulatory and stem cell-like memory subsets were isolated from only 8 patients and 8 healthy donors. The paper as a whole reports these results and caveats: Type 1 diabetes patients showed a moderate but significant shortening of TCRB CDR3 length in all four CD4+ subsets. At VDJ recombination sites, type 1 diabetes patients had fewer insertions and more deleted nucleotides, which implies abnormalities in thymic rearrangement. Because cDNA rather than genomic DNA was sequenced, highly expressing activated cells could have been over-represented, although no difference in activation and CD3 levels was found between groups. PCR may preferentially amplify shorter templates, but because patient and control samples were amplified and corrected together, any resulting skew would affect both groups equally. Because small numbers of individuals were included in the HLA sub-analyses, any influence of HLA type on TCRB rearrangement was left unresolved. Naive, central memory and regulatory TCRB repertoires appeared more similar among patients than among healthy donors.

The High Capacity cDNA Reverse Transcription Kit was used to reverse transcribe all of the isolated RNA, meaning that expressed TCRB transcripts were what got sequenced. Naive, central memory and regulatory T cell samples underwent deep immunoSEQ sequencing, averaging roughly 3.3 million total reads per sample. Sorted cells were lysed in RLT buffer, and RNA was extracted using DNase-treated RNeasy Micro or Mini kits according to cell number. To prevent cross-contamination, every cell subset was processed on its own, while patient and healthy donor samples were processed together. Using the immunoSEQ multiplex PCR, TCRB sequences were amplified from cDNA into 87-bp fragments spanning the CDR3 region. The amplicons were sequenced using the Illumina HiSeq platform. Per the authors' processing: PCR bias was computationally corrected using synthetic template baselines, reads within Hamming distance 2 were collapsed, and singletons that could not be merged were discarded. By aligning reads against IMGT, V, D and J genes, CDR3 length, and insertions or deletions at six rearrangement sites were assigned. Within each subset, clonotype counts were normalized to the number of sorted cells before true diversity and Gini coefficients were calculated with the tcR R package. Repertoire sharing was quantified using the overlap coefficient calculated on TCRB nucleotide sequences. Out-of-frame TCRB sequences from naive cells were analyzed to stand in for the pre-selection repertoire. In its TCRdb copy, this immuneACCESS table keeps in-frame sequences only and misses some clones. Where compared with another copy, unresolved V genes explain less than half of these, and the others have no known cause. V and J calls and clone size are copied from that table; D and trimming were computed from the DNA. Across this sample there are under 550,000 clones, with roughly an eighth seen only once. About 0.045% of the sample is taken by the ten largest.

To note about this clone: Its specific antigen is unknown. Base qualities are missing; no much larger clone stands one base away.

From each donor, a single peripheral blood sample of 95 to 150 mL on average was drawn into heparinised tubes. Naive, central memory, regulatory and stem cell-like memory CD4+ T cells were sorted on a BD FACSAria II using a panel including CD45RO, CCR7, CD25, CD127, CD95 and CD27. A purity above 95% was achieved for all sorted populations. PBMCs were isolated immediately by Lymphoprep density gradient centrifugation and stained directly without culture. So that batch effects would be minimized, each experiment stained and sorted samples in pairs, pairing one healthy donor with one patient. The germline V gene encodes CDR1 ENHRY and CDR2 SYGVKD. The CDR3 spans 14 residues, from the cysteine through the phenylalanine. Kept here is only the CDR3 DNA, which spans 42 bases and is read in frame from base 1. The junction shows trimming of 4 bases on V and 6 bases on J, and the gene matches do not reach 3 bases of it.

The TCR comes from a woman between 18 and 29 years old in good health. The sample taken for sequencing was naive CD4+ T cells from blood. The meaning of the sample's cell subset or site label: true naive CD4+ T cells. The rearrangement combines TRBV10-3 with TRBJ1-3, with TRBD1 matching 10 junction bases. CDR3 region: CAISGDRGENTIYF. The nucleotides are TGTGCCATCAGTGGGGACAGGGGTGAAAACACCATATATTTT.